A selection of T cell receptor beta chains follows, all from one sample in a study of read filtering for tumor transcriptome and immune sequencing. One entry per CDR3 protein, called by TCRdb with MiXCR from the reads. This table has roughly 69,000 distinct CDR3 sequences, approximately 15% appearing once. The sequenced material came from a population of CD138-negative cells sorted from bone marrow. The receptors originated from a donor at least 40 years old with multiple myeloma. Both conserved end residues are trimmed from each CDR3.

J gene,V gene,CDR3 protein
TRBJ1-2,TRBV29-1,SVVRQGAGGYT
TRBJ2-7,TRBV29-1,SVVRQSDYEQY
TRBJ2-3,TRBV11-2,ASSLNPEPGLALT
TRBJ2-1,TRBV7-9,ASSLAQGAYNEQF
TRBJ2-7,TRBV20-1,SASEGLADYEQY
TRBJ1-1,TRBV7-9,ASSLMGSTEAF
TRBJ2-5,TRBV20-1,SARDKGLAGGETQY
TRBJ2-1,TRBV5-1,ASSLVGGASGPYGNEQF
TRBJ2-7,TRBV5-1,ASSLATGLYEQY
TRBJ2-3,TRBV29-1,SVETSGFTDTQY
TRBJ1-1,TRBV29-1,SVEDGRGGEWRTEAF
TRBJ1-1,TRBV5-1,ASSSRQGSGDTEAF
TRBJ2-7,TRBV29-1,SVVPIELAGVDEQY
TRBJ2-1,TRBV4-1,ASSHSETGFNEQF
TRBJ2-3,TRBV27,ASSMTGTGFRNTDTQY
TRBJ2-1,TRBV5-6,ASSDGTGLYNEQF
TRBJ2-1,TRBV11-2,ASSPGTSVGGSDEQF
TRBJ2-7,TRBV7-8,ASSSLSTGTKSYEQY
TRBJ1-5,TRBV2,ASHGQGGPYSNQPQH
TRBJ2-1,TRBV4-1,ASSQDSREQF
TRBJ2-5,TRBV20-1,SASPVAEETQY
TRBJ2-1,TRBV7-3,ASSPLGVSDEQF
TRBJ2-1,TRBV6-1,ASSEWTGENNVQF
TRBJ1-5,TRBV20-1,SAREGTGNYQPQH
TRBJ2-1,TRBV19,ASSRTSGIFEQF
TRBJ2-3,TRBV11-3,ASSLASGSTDTQY
TRBJ2-5,TRBV27,ASSLEGIAQETQY
TRBJ2-7,TRBV20-1,SARDRAGQGRGSEQY
TRBJ2-3,TRBV12-3/TRBV12-4,ASSSGLLPDTQY
TRBJ2-5,TRBV3-1,ASSIAGDQETQY
TRBJ2-3,TRBV29-1,SVALRPGTDTQY
TRBJ2-1,TRBV20-1,SASNPGGASGNEQF
TRBJ2-2,TRBV5-1,ASSLSLAGDTGELF
TRBJ1-3,TRBV28,ASSLTGSGNTIY
TRBJ2-5,TRBV28,ASSLQGVWETQY
TRBJ2-2,TRBV19,ASSLDRGTGELF
TRBJ1-1,TRBV7-6,ASSRDGNTEAF
TRBJ2-3,TRBV7-3,ASSRSSTTDTQY
TRBJ2-7,TRBV29-1,SAHRGYEQY
TRBJ2-1,TRBV29-1,SAGGVLVNEQF
TRBJ2-7,TRBV5-1,ASSLALAGDEQY